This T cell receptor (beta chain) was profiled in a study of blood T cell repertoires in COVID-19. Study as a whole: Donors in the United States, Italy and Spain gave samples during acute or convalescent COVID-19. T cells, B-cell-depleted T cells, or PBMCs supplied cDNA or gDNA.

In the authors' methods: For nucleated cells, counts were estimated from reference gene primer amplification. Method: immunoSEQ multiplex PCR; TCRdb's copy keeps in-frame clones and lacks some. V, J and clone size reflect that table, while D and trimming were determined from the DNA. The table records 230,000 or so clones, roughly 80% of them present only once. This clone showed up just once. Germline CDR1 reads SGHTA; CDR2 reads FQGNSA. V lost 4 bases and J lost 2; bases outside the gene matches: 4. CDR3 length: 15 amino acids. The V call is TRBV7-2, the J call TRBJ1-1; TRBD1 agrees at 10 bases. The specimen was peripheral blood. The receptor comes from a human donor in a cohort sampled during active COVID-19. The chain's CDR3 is CASSSTGGPNTEAFF. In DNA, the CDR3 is TGTGCCAGCAGCTCGACAGGGGGCCCTAACACTGAAGCTTTCTTT.